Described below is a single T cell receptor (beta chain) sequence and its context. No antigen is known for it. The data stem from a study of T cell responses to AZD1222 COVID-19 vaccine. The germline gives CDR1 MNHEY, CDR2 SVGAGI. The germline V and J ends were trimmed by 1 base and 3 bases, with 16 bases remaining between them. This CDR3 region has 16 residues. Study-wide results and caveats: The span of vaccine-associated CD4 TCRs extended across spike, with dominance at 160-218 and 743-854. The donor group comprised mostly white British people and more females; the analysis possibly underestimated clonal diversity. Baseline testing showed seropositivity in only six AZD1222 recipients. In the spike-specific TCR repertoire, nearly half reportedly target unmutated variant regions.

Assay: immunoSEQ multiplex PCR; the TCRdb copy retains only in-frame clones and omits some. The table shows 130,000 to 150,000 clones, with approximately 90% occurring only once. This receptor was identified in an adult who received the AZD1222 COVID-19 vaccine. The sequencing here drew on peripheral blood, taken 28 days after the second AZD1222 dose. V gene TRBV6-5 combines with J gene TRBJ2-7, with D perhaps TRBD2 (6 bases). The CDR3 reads CASSYYRDGGNYEQYF. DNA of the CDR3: TGTGCCAGCAGTTACTATCGCGATGGAGGGAACTACGAGCAGTACTTC.